This T cell receptor (beta chain) was sequenced for a study of cytomegalovirus exposure and HLA in healthy donors. All donors participated as healthy donors of bone marrow. With 60 Vbeta and 13 Jbeta primers, the PCR was carried out. Some clones are missing from TCRdb's copy, which holds only in-frame ones; the method was immunoSEQ multiplex PCR. The table lists fewer than 200,000 clones, roughly 85% of them singletons, with around 1.5% in the top ten. Germline V gene lookup returns CDR1 SGHDT and CDR2 YYEEEE. CDR3 size: 18 residues. V was pared by 0 bases and J by 2 bases, with 19 bases between. Sequencing used PBMCs. The chain uses TRBV5-6 and TRBJ2-3; a possible D gene is TRBD2 (7 bases). The sequence was obtained from a male donor in good health and CMV-seronegative. The DNA for the CDR3 is TGTGCCAGCAGCTTGGTCTTAGGTTCCGGGGGGCACACAGATACGCAGTATTTT. Residues: CASSLVLGSGGHTDTQYF.